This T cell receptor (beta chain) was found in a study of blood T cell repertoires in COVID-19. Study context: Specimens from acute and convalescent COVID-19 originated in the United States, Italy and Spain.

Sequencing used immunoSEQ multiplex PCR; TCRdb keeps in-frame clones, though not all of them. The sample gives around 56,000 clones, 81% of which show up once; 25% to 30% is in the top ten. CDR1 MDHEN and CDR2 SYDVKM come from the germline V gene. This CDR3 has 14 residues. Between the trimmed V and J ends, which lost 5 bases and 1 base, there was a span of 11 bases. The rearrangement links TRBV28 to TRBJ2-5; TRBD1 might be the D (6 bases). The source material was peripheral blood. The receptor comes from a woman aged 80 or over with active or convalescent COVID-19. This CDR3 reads CASSTQGGQETQYF. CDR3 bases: TGTGCCAGCAGTACACAGGGTGGCCAAGAGACCCAGTACTTC.